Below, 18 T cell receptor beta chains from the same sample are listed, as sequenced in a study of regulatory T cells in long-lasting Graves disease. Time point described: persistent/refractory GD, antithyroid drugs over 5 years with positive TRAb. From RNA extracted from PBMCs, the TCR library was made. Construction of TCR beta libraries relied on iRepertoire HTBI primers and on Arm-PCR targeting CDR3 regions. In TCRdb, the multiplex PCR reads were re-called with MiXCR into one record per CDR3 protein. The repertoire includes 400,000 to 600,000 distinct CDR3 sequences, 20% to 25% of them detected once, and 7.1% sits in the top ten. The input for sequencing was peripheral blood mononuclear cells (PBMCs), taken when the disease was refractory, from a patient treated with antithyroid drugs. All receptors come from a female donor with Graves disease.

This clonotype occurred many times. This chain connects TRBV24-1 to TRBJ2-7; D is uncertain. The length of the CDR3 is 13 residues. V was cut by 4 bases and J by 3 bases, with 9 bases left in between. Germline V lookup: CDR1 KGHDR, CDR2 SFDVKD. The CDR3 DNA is TGTGCCACCAGTGACAGACGGAACTACGAGCAGTACTTC. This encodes CATSDRRNYEQYF.

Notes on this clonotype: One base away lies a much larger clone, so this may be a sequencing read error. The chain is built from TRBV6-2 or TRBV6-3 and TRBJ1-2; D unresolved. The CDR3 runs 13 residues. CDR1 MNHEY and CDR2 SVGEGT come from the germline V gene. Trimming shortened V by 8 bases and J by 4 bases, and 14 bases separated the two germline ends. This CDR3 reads CASGELRFYGYTF. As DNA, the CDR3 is TGTGCCAGCGGTGAATTGCGATTCTATGGCTACACCTTC.

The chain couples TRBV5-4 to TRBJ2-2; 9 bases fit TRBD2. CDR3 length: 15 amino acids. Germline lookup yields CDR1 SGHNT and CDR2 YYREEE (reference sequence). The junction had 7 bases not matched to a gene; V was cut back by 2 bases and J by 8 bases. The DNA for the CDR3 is TGTGCCAGCAGCTTCATCGCGGGAGGGTCGGGGGAGCTGTTTTTT. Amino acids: CASSFIAGGSGELFF.

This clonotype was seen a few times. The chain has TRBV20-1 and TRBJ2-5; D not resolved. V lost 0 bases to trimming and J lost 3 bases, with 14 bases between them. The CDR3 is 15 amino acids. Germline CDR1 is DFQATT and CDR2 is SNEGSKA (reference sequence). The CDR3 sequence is CSARDGRESEETQYF. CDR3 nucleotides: TGCAGTGCTAGAGACGGCCGTGAGAGCGAAGAGACCCAGTACTTC.

CDR3 coding DNA: TGTGCCACTCAAAGGGGTACGAACACCGGGGAGCTGTTTTTT. This gives the protein CATQRGTNTGELFF. This chain links TRBV10-3 with TRBJ2-2; D possibly corresponds to TRBD1 (5 bases). Looked up from germline, CDR1 is ENHRY and CDR2 is SYGVKD. The CDR3 is 14 residues long. V gave up 10 bases and J gave up 0 bases, with 12 bases separating them.

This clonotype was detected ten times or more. As DNA, the CDR3 is TGCGCCAGCAGCACGGGGGTACAGACCCAGTACTTC. Protein sequence: CASSTGVQTQYF. The chain is built from TRBV10-2 and TRBJ2-5, with D maybe TRBD2 (6 bases). This CDR3 comprises 12 residues. Trimming shortened V by 6 bases and J by 6 bases, and 11 bases separated the two germline ends. Looked up from germline, CDR1 is WSHSY and CDR2 is SAAADI.

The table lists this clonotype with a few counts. The CDR3 here is CASSPRGGQAYITPGYGYTF. In DNA, the CDR3 is TGTGCCAGCAGCCCCAGGGGGGGACAGGCCTACATAACCCCTGGCTATGGCTACACCTTC. The genes are TRBV7-3 and TRBJ1-2; 8 nucleotides match TRBD1. V was clipped by 5 bases and J by 4 bases; unmatched bases: 24. The germline V gene encodes CDR1 SGHTA and CDR2 FQGTGA. The CDR3 is made up of 20 amino acids.

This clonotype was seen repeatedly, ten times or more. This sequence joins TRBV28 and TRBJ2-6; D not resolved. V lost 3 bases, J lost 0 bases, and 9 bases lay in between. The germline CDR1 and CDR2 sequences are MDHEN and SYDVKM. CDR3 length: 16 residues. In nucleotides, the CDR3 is TGTGCCAGCAGTTTGGTCGCAAGCTCTGGGGCCAACGTCCTGACTTTC. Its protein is CASSLVASSGANVLTF.

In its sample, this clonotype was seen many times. The CDR3 region has the DNA TGTGCCAGCAGACCGGGACAGGGGGCTTACGAGCAGTACTTC. Translating it yields CASRPGQGAYEQYF. V and J are TRBV2 and TRBJ2-7, with 12 nucleotides matching TRBD1. Unmatched junction bases numbered 4, after V lost 6 bases and J lost 4 bases. The CDR3 runs to 14 residues. Germline-derived CDR1 and CDR2 are SNHLY and FYNNEI.

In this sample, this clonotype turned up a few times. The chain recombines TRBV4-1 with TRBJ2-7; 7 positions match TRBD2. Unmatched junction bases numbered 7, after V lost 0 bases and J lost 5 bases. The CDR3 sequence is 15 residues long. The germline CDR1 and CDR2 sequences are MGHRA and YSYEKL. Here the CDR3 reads CASSQEKVGGDEQYF. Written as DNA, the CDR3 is TGCGCCAGCAGCCAAGAGAAGGTGGGAGGGGACGAGCAGTACTTC.

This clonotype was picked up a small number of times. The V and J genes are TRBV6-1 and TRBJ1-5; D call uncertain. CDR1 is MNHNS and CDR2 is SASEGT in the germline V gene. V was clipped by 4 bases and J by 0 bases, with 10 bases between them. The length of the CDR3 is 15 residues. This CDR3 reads CASSGRHHSNQPQHF. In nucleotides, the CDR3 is TGTGCCAGCAGTGGTAGACACCATAGCAATCAGCCCCAGCATTTT.

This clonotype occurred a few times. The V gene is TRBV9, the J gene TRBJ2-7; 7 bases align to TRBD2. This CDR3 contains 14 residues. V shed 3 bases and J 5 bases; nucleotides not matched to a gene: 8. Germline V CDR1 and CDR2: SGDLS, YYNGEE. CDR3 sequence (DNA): TGTGCCAGCAGCGACCCGGCGGGAGAAAACGAGCAGTACTTC. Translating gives CASSDPAGENEQYF.

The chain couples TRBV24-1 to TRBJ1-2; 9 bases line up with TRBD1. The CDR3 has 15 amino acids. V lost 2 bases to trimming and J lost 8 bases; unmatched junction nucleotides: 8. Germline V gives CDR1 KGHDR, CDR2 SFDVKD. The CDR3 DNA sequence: TGTGCCACCAGTGATTGGACAGGGGACCAAAGAGGCTACACCTTC. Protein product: CATSDWTGDQRGYTF.

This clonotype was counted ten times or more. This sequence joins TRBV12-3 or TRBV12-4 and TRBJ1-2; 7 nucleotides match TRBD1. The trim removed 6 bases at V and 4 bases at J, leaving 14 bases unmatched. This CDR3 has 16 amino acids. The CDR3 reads CASSRTWTGTVYGYTF. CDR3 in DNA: TGTGCCAGCAGCCGAACCTGGACCGGGACAGTCTATGGCTACACCTTC.

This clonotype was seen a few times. DNA of the CDR3: TGTGCCTGGAAGCGGAGGCGAACCTACGAGCAGTACTTC. Its protein is CAWKRRRTYEQYF. This chain links TRBV30 with TRBJ2-7, with D perhaps TRBD2 (5 bases). The CDR3 is 13 amino acids. Deletions cut 4 bases from V and 2 bases from J, with 12 bases between. Germline CDR1 is GTSNPN and CDR2 is SVGIG (reference sequence).

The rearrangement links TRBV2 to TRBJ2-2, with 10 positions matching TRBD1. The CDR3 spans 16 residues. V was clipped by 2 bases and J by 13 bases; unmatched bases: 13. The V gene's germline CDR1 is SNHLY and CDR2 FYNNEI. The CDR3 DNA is TGTGCCAGCAGTGAACAGGGGACAGGGGCCCCGGGTCTGCTGTTTTTT. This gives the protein CASSEQGTGAPGLLFF. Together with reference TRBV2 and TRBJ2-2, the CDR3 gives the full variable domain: EPEVTQTPSHQVTQMGQEVILRCVPISNHLYFYWYRQILGQKVEFLVSFYNNEISEKSEIFDDQFSVERPDGSNFTLKIRSTKLEDSAMYFCASSEQGTGAPGLLFFGEGSRLTVL.

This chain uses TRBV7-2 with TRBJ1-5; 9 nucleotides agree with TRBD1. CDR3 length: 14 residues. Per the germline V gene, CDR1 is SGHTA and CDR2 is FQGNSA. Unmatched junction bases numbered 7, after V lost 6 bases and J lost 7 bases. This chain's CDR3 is CASRKGQGEQPQHF. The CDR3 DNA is TGTGCCAGCAGGAAGGGACAGGGTGAACAGCCCCAGCATTTT.

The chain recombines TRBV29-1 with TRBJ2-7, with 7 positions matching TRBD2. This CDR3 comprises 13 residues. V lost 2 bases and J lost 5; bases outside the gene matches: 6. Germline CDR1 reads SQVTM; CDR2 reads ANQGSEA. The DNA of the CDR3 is TGCAGCGTTGAACGGGGGGTCCCCCACGAGCAGTACTTC. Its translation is CSVERGVPHEQYF.